These 15 T cell receptor beta chains came from one sample sequenced in a study of CD8 T cells in ankylosing spondylitis. In TCRdb, the 5' RACE reads were re-called with MiXCR into one record per CDR3 protein. The table has around 120,000 distinct CDR3 sequences, 24% seen once. Specimen: synovial fluid, either unsorted or a sorted T cell fraction (not recorded which). The receptors originated from a male donor with ankylosing spondylitis.

This clonotype has more than one count but fewer than ten. The rearrangement joins TRBV10-3 to TRBJ2-3, with D perhaps TRBD1 (5 bases). Germline V lookup: CDR1 ENHRY, CDR2 SYGVKD. Trimming stripped 6 bases from V and 2 bases from J, with 12 bases between. The CDR3 extends over 14 amino acids. In DNA, the CDR3 is TGTGCCATCAGACAACAGGAAAACACAGATACGCAGTATTTT. Its translation is CAIRQQENTDTQYF.

This clonotype appeared a few times. The rearrangement joins TRBV5-1 to TRBJ2-7; 7 nucleotides line up with TRBD2. The V gene end was trimmed by 4 bases and the J gene end by 3 bases; junction bases not matched to a gene: 7. Germline lookup yields CDR1 SGHRS and CDR2 YFSETQ. CDR3 size: 14 residues. The CDR3 reads CASSEPGLHYEQYF. The CDR3 DNA is TGCGCCAGCAGCGAACCGGGACTACACTACGAGCAGTACTTC.

The rearrangement joins TRBV20-1 to TRBJ1-5, with D unresolved. Germline V gene lookup returns CDR1 DFQATT and CDR2 SNEGSKA (reference sequence). The CDR3 sequence is 14 residues long. Trimming took 0 bases from V and 4 from J, leaving 10 bases between them. CDR3 loop: CSAREGDMNQPQHF. The CDR3 DNA follows: TGCAGTGCTAGAGAGGGTGACATGAATCAGCCCCAGCATTTT.

J is TRBJ2-1 and V is TRBV20-1; TRBD2 matches at 14 bases. V shed 6 bases, J shed 3 bases, and the junction held 7 bases outside the gene matches. From germline, CDR1 is DFQATT and CDR2 SNEGSKA (reference sequence). There are 16 residues in the CDR3. The CDR3 spells CSATPGTSGSYNEQFF. The DNA of the CDR3 is TGCAGTGCAACCCCCGGGACTAGCGGGAGCTACAATGAGCAGTTCTTC.

J is TRBJ1-2 and V is TRBV12-3 or TRBV12-4; possible D gene TRBD1, 5 bases. V was cut by 0 bases and J by 11 bases, with 10 bases left in between. The CDR3 is made up of 12 amino acids. In nucleotides, the CDR3 is TGTGCCAGCAGTTTAGCGTTTCGGGGGTACACCTTC. As protein: CASSLAFRGYTF.

This clonotype showed up just a few times. The chain links TRBV20-1 to TRBJ2-7; TRBD2 agrees at 8 bases. V was clipped by 1 base and J by 3 bases; unmatched bases: 2. The CDR3 is 13 residues long. The germline V gene encodes CDR1 DFQATT and CDR2 SNEGSKA (reference sequence). DNA for the CDR3: TGCAGTGCTAGAGGGCTAGCGGGCTACGAGCAGTACTTC. Its protein is CSARGLAGYEQYF.

The chain employs TRBV20-1 and TRBJ2-1, with TRBD2 identical over 11 bases. CDR1 DFQATT and CDR2 SNEGSKA come from the germline V gene (reference sequence). This CDR3 is built from 14 residues. Trimming cost V 6 bases and J 7 bases; bases outside gene matches: 8. CDR3 amino acids: CSATPASGGNEQFF. The CDR3 DNA reads TGCAGTGCCACCCCGGCTAGCGGGGGGAATGAGCAGTTCTTC.

This clonotype has only a few counts. The chain is built from TRBV3-1 and TRBJ1-1; D is uncertain. V lost 1 base, J lost 0 bases, and 3 bases lay in between. The CDR3 covers 13 residues. Germline lookup yields CDR1 LGHDT and CDR2 YNNKEL (reference sequence). CDR3 in amino acids: CASSQAMNTEAFF. The CDR3 coding sequence is TGTGCCAGCAGCCAAGCCATGAACACTGAAGCTTTCTTT. Full variable domain (missing parts from reference TRBV3-1 and TRBJ1-1): DTAVSQTPKYLVTQMGNDKSIKCEQNLGHDTMYWYKQDSKKFLKIMFSYNNKELIINETVPNRFSPKSPDKAHLNLHINSLELGDSAVYFCASSQAMNTEAFFGQGTRLTVV.

This clonotype has just a few counts. The rearrangement joins TRBV12-5 to TRBJ2-1; 7 bases agree with TRBD2. The CDR3 is made up of 16 amino acids. V was clipped by 6 bases and J by 0 bases; unmatched bases: 8. Germline V gene data show CDR1 as LGHNT and CDR2 as FRNRAP. The CDR3 DNA is TGTGCTAGTGGGAGGGCTAGCGGACTCTCCTACAATGAGCAGTTCTTC. Encoded protein: CASGRASGLSYNEQFF.

The rearrangement links TRBV7-2 to TRBJ2-1; 7 nucleotides line up with TRBD2. In germline, CDR1 is SGHTA, CDR2 FQGNSA. The CDR3 spans 15 residues. V lost 4 bases to trimming and J lost 0 bases; unmatched junction nucleotides: 3. CDR3 sequence: CASSSRTSSYNEQFF. The CDR3 coding sequence is TGTGCCAGCAGCTCAAGGACTAGCTCCTACAATGAGCAGTTCTTC.

This clonotype was counted a few times. CDR3 sequence (DNA): TGTGCCAGCAGTGAAGGGGACACTATTTACGAGCAGTACGTC. This sequence encodes CASSEGDTIYEQYV. This sequence joins TRBV6-1 and TRBJ2-7, with D possibly TRBD1 on 6 matching bases. Germline CDR1 reads MNHNS; CDR2 reads SASEGT. The CDR3 sequence is 14 residues long. V lost 1 base and J lost 4, with 11 bases in between.

The J gene is TRBJ1-5, the V gene TRBV2, with D unclear. V was shortened by 3 bases and J by 3 bases, with 12 bases between the two germline ends. The CDR3 is 15 amino acids. Germline CDR1 and CDR2: SNHLY and FYNNEI. CDR3 residues: CASSDRGRDNQPQHF. CDR3 DNA: TGTGCCAGCAGTGACAGAGGACGAGACAATCAGCCCCAGCATTTT.

This clonotype was recorded a few times. The chain uses TRBV7-2 and TRBJ2-5; D tentatively reads TRBD1 or TRBD2 (6 bases each). The CDR3 covers 12 residues. V was clipped by 8 bases and J by 5 bases, with 12 bases between them. In germline, CDR1 is SGHTA, CDR2 FQGNSA. The CDR3 DNA is TGTGCCAGCGGATTAGGGGGGGAGACCCAGTACTTC. Translating it yields CASGLGGETQYF.

The chain is built from TRBV12-3 or TRBV12-4 and TRBJ2-3; 7 bases fit TRBD2. The trim removed 1 base at V and 9 bases at J, leaving 1 base unmatched. This CDR3 region has 12 residues. The CDR3 spells CASSLEGGTQYF. The DNA for the CDR3 is TGTGCCAGCAGTTTAGAGGGAGGGACGCAGTATTTT.

The CDR3 is CASSDVDRYEQYF. DNA for the CDR3: TGTGCCAGCAGCGACGTTGACAGGTACGAGCAGTACTTC. The rearrangement links TRBV5-4 to TRBJ2-7, with D tentatively TRBD1 (6 bases). Trimming took off 4 bases at V and 4 bases at J, with 12 bases between the two ends. The CDR3 runs to 13 residues. Germline V CDR1 and CDR2: SGHNT, YYREEE (reference sequence).